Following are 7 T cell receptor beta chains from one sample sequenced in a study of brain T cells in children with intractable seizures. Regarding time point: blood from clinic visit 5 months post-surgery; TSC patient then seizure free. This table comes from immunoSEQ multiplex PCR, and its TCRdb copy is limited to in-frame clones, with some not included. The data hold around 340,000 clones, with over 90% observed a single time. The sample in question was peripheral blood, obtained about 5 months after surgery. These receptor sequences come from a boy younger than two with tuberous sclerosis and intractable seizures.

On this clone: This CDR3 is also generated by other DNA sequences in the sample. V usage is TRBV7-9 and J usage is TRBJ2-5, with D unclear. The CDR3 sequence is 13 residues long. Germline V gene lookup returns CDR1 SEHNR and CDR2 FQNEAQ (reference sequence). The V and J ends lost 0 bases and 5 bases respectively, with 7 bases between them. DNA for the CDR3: TGTGCCAGCAGCTTAGCGCTAGAGGAGACCCAGTACTTC. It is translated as CASSLALEETQYF.

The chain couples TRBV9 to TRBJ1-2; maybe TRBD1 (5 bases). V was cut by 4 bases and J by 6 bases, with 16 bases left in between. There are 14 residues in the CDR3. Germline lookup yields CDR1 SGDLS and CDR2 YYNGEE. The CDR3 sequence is CASSFRDFGDGYTF. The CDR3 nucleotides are TGTGCCAGCAGCTTTCGGGACTTTGGAGATGGCTACACCTTC.

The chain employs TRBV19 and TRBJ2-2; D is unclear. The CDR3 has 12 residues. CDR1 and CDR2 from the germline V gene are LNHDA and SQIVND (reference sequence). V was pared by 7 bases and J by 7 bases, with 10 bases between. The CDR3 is CASTLGGGELFF. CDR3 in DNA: TGTGCCAGTACTCTAGGTGGCGGGGAGCTGTTTTTT.

The CDR3 nucleotides are TGTGCCAGCAGCTGGGGACTAGCGGGGGCGGAGACCCAGTACTTC. This translates into CASSWGLAGAETQYF. The rearrangement links TRBV11-1 to TRBJ2-5; 14 positions agree with TRBD2. The CDR3 contains 15 residues. The trim removed 4 bases at V and 5 bases at J, leaving 3 bases unmatched. CDR1 and CDR2 (germline): SGHAT, FQDESV (reference sequence).

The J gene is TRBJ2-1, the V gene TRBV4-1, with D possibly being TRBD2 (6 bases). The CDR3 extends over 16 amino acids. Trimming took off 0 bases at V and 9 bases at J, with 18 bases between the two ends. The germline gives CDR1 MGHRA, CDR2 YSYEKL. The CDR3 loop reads CASSQDLRDVGIEQFF. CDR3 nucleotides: TGCGCCAGCAGCCAAGATTTGCGGGATGTCGGCATTGAGCAGTTCTTC.

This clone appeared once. CDR3 in amino acids: CASSSFRDNYGYTF. The CDR3 DNA follows: TGTGCCAGCAGCTCGTTCCGGGACAACTATGGCTACACCTTC. The V call is TRBV11-2, the J call TRBJ1-2; perhaps TRBD1 as D (5 bases). V was shortened by 4 bases and J by 2 bases, with 11 bases between the two germline ends. The CDR3 loop spans 14 amino acids. Germline V gene data show CDR1 as SGHAT and CDR2 as FQNNGV.

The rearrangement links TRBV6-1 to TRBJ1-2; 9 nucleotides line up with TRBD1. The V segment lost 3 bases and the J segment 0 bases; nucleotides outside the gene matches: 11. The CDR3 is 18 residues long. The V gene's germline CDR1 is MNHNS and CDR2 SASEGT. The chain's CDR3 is CASSDPGTGTTANYGYTF. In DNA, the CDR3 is TGTGCCAGCAGTGACCCCGGGACAGGGACCACTGCTAACTATGGCTACACCTTC.